What follows describes a single T cell receptor beta chain. This clone was counted a few times. Its antigen has not been determined. Per-base qualities were not stored, and no clone one base away is much larger. The sample belongs to a study of cytomegalovirus exposure and HLA in healthy donors (dated by TCRdb to 2015 to 2018). For context, the study as a whole: An earlier analysis of roughly 630 of the donors reported about 290 Gb of sequence data and 120 million or so unique TCR beta sequences from 150 million to 200 million T cells. Among the roughly 400 genotyped donors, around 81% belonged to the genetic ancestry cluster associated with self-reported Caucasian donors. A later analysis re-analyzed previously published TCR beta repertoires from several hundred donors and added high-resolution HLA genotyping to study TCR occurrence patterns. The study combined high-throughput TCR immunosequencing, statistical association of individual TCRs with disease status, and machine learning to predict cytomegalovirus infection status. Both class I and class II loci were covered by HLA typing, at four-digit resolution. All discovery cohort repertoires had been generated on a single sequencing platform. The study aimed to test whether signatures of past pathogen exposure could be identified by cataloging public T cell receptors. The study profiled the T cell repertoires of hundreds of subjects by immunosequencing and related them to cytomegalovirus serostatus. Among almost 400 genotyped donors of the cohort, an average of 235,054 unique TCR beta nucleotide sequences were sequenced per donor, roughly 20% of them non-productive. To decide whether each TCR beta V gene segment behaved as functional or pseudogenic, an earlier analysis of approximately 590 of the donors relied on high-throughput TCR beta sequencing. Rather than using new phenotypic data, the later analysis identified candidate immune exposures from TCR beta sequences and from how often those sequences occurred across donors. A separate validation cohort of approximately 130 different subjects was used in addition to the 666-subject first cohort. The number of typed donors differed by locus: 629-630 for A, B, C, DRB1 and DQB1; 522 for DQA1; approximately 600 for DPA1; and some 450 for DPB1. Donor age, sex, ethnicity and CMV serostatus were compiled together with the repertoire data. An early release that covered about 600 HLA-typed donors contained about 300 gigabases of sequencing data and 80 million or so unique TCR sequences. Several DR-DQ haplotypes were treated as single units for association and clustering because of strong linkage in the cohort. In a later genetic analysis, genome-wide SNP genotypes for about 65% of the roughly 700 donors were used, and that subset was treated as a discovery cohort. Summary of the overall study and its limitations: Because counts were too low, seventeen rarely observed V segments, including chromosome 9 orphons, were excluded from the earlier analysis of roughly 580 of the donors. In a later analysis, several top co-occurrence clusters were reported to appear linked to parvovirus B19, influenza, CMV and Epstein-Barr virus. According to the authors, the approach could potentially be generalized to other disease states and immunological phenotypes. Immune exposure information for the cohort was limited to CMV serostatus. In a later analysis, HLA-associated TCR beta chains showed more clonal expansion and lower generation probabilities than non-associated chains that were equally common. Because HLA typing was missing for some donors at each locus, association tests included only the typed subset. Some IMGT-functional V segments, including TRBV6-2 and TRBV6-3, could not be told apart with the 87-base-pair reads, so those segments were excluded. In the study, approximately 150 TCR beta chains were listed as associated with cytomegalovirus. In vitro tests confirmed that a few of the cytomegalovirus-associated TCR beta chains recognize cytomegalovirus antigens. According to a later analysis, most CMV-associated TCR beta chains appeared to be HLA-restricted, and the HLA associations seemed to be driven largely by CMV exposure. In a later analysis, the rate of TCR association differed among HLA loci, with DRB1 alleles having the most associated TCRs and HLA-C alleles having the fewest. The classifier was reported to diagnose cytomegalovirus status with high specificity and sensitivity in both the original cohort and the validation cohort. A later analysis associated roughly 17,000 TCR beta sequences with specific HLA alleles at a false discovery rate of 0.05. The sequencing pipeline was judged likely to have produced a cluster of highly shared sequence variants as a technical artifact. Sequencing depth was assumed to be roughly uniform across donors in the presence/absence analyses, though that assumption may not hold. Assigning TCR associations to individual alleles was difficult when HLA alleles, especially DR and DQ, strongly co-occurred. Linkage disequilibrium might explain the correlated functional status among segregating V segments, but an unknown experimental factor could not be ruled out. This cohort had only TCR beta chains sequenced, and the lack of alpha or paired-chain data limited which features could be detected. V-gene and J-gene trimming of TCR beta chains was associated with a missense DCLRE1C variant in a later genetic analysis, and the association was replicated in an independent cohort. In an earlier analysis of some 500 of the donors, most TCR beta V segments appeared in productive rearrangements about 90% or about 30% of the time, broadly matching IMGT annotations. A further reported finding was that TCR beta sequences accurately predicted the HLA-A and HLA-B alleles for most subjects in the first cohort. Most TCR sequences were observed very rarely across donors, whereas some public TCRs were present in many individuals. According to a later genetic analysis, donors in an Asian-associated ancestry cluster had fewer N-insertions in productive TCRs than the approximately 710-donor mean.

V and J are trimmed by 11 bases and 5 bases, and the gene matches miss 14 bases of the junction. The CDR3 numbers 14 residues from cysteine through phenylalanine. Only CDR3 DNA remains: 42 bases, in frame from the first base. Sequences ENHRY (CDR1) and SYGVKD (CDR2) are obtained from the germline V gene. The library was prepared using the immunoSEQ multiplex PCR assay. A mixture of 60 forward primers for TCR Vbeta segments and 13 reverse primers for TCR Jbeta segments was used in the multiplex PCR. The CDR3 region of rearranged TCR beta genes was amplified from genomic DNA by a multiplex PCR assay. The amplified TCR beta libraries were sequenced on the Illumina HiSeq System as 87-base-pair reads. The authors processed their data as follows. In a later analysis, 77 million or so unique TCR beta chains were counted across the approximately 620 repertoires, and roughly 11 million of these chains were shared by at least two donors. Raw reads were error-corrected and collapsed into unique sequences by a nearest-neighbor algorithm in which closely related sequences were merged to remove PCR and sequencing errors. V, D and J gene segments were assigned by aligning CDR3 sequences to IMGT reference sequences. Each retained sequence needed at least a six-nucleotide match to both a V gene segment and a J gene segment. A rearrangement was called productive if the CDR3 had no stop codons and remained in frame with V and J, and every other rearrangement was called non-productive. CDR3 was defined by IMGT convention, running from the second conserved V-encoded cysteine to the conserved J-encoded phenylalanine. The earlier analysis of some 550 of the donors excluded any sequence lacking an unambiguous match to a single V gene segment. An earlier analysis of 587 of the donors called V segments functional above 56.7% productive rearrangements and segregating when the between-donor standard deviation exceeded 5%. A statistical classification framework was developed to diagnose cytomegalovirus status using the catalog of TCR beta chain sequences. V and J gene assignment, in a later analysis, came from comparing TCR nucleotide sequences with IMGT/GENE-DB human TR gene sequences. The TCRdist pipeline was used in a later analysis to assign CDR3 sequences and most-parsimonious VDJ recombination scenarios. In a later analysis, each TCR beta chain was defined by its CDR3 amino acid sequence together with its V-gene family, and reads lacking a unique V-gene family were excluded. A later analysis removed 600 or so highly shared, low-generation-probability nucleotide sequences to deal with suspected cross-contamination and a sequencing artifact. In a later analysis, a clonal expansion index was calculated for each public chain from normalized within-repertoire ranks of inferred template counts. In a later analysis, generation probabilities were computed with a VDJ recombination model fitted to out-of-frame rearrangements, and the resulting probabilities were checked against IGoR. Hypergeometric tests were used in a later analysis to score TCR-TCR, TCR-HLA and TCR-CMV co-occurrence, with a repertoire-size bias correction applied to the TCR pairs. In a later analysis, false discovery rates were estimated by permuting HLA or CMV assignments 20 times. A later analysis grouped co-occurring TCRs with DBSCAN, adding TCRdist sequence similarity when clustering within HLA-allele-positive subsets. Repertoires with fewer than 30,000 or more than 120,000 public chains, plus five repertoires with anomalous nucleotide sharing, were excluded from co-occurrence clustering. TCRdb's version of the immuneACCESS table is confined to in-frame rearrangements and falls short of the full clone set. An unresolved V gene accounts for under half of the shortfall where checked; the remainder is of unknown origin. V and J calls and clone size are those listed in that table; D and trimming were worked out from the DNA. The table for this sample lists 100,000 or so clones; nearly 15% of them were counted only once. The ten most abundant clones make up more than 0.8% of the sample.

In total, roughly 670 healthy bone marrow donors made up the cohort. All cohort members were sampled while nominally healthy, although unrecorded immune exposures were likely present. The donor tested CMV seronegative and was one of the 352 seronegative cohort members. A peripheral blood sample was provided by each donor, and peripheral blood mononuclear cells were used for TCR beta sequencing. Genomic DNA was extracted from the blood cell samples with the Qiagen DNeasy Blood Extraction Kit. The source is a female donor in good health and CMV-seronegative. Input material: PBMCs. The V and J genes are TRBV10-3 and TRBJ2-5, and 7 bases in between align with TRBD1. The CDR3 reads as follows: CASRKGAGLETQYF. The DNA is TGTGCCTCGAGGAAGGGGGCCGGATTGGAGACCCAGTACTTC.